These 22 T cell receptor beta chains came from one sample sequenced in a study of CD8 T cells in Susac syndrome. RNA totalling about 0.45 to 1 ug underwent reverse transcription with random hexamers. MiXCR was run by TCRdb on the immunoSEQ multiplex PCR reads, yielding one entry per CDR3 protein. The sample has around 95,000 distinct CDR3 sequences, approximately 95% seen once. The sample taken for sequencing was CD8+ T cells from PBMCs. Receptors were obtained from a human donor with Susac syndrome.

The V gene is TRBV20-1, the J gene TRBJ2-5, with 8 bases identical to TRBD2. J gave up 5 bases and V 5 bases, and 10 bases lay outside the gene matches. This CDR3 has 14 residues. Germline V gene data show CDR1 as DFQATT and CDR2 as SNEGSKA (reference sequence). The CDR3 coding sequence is TGCAGTGCTGACCGAGCGGGAGAGGACGAGACCCAGTACTTC. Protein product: CSADRAGEDETQYF.

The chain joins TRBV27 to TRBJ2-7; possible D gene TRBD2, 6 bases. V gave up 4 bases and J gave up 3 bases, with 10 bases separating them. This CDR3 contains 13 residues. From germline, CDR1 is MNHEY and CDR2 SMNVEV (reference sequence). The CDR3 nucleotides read TGTGCCAGCAGTTCGGGGGAAAGCTACGAGCAGTACTTC. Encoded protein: CASSSGESYEQYF.

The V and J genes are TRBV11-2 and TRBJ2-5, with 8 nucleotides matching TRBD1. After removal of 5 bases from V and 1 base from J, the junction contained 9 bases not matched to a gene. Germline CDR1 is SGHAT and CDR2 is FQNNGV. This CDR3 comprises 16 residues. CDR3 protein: CASSPMTGDFQETQYF. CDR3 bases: TGTGCCAGCAGCCCGATGACAGGGGACTTCCAAGAGACCCAGTACTTC.

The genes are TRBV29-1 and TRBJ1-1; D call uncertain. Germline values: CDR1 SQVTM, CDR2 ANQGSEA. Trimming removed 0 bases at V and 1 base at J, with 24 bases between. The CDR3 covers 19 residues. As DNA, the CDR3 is TGCAGCGTTGAAGATAGGTCTGGCAGAACCCCGGACCCGAACACTGAAGCTTTCTTT. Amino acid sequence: CSVEDRSGRTPDPNTEAFF.

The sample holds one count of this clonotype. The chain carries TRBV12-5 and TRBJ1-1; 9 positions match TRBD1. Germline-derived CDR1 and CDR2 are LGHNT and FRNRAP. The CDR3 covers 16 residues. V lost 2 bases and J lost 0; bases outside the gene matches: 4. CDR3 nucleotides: TGTGCTAGTGGTTTGACCCGGACAGGGGTGAACACTGAAGCTTTCTTT. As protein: CASGLTRTGVNTEAFF.

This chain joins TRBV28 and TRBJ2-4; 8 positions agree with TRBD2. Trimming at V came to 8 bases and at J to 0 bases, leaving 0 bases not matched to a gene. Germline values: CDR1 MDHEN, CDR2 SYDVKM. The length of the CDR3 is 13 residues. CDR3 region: CASLAGAKNIQYF. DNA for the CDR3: TGTGCCAGCCTAGCGGGAGCCAAAAACATTCAGTACTTC. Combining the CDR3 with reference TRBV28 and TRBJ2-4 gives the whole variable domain DVKVTQSSRYLVKRTGEKVFLECVQDMDHENMFWYRQDPGLGLRLIYFSYDVKMKEKGDIPEGYSVSREKKERFSLILESASTNQTSMYLCASLAGAKNIQYFGAGTRLSVL.

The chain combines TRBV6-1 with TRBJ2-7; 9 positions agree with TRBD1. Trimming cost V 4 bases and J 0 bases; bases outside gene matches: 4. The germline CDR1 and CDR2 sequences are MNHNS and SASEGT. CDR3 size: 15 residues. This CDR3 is CASSAEGQGSYEQYF. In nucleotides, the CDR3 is TGTGCCAGCAGTGCAGAGGGACAGGGCTCCTACGAGCAGTACTTC.

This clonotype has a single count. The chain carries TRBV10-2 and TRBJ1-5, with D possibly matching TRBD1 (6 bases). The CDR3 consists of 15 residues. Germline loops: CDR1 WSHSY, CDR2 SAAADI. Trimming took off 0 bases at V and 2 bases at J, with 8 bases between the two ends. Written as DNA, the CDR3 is TGCGCCAGCAGTGAGTCCAGGGGCGGCAATCAGCCCCAGCATTTT. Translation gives CASSESRGGNQPQHF.

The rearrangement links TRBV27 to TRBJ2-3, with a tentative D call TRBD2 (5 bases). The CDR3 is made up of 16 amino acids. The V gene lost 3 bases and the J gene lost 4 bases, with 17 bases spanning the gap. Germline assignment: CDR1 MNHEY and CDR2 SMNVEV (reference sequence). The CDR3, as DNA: TGTGCCAGCAGTTTCCCTAATCCGTGGGAGCCAGATACGCAGTATTTT. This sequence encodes CASSFPNPWEPDTQYF.

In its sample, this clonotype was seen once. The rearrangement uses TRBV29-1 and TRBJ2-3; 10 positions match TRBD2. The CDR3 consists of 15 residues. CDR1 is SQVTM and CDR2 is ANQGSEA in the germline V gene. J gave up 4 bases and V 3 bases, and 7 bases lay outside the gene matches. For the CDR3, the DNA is TGCAGCGTTGACCAGCGGGGGGGCGACGCAGATACGCAGTATTTT. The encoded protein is CSVDQRGGDADTQYF.

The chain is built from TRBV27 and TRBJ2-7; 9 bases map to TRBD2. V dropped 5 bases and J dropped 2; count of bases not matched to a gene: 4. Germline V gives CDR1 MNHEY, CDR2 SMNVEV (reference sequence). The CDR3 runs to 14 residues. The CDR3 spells CASSAGGVPYEQYF. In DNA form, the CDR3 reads TGTGCCAGCAGTGCGGGGGGGGTCCCCTACGAGCAGTACTTC.

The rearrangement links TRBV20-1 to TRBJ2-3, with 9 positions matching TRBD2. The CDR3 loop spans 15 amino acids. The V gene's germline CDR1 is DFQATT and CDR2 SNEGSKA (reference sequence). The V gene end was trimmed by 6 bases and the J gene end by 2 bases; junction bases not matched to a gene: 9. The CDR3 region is CSASLLAGVTDTQYF. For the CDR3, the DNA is TGCAGTGCCTCCCTCTTAGCGGGAGTCACAGATACGCAGTATTTT.

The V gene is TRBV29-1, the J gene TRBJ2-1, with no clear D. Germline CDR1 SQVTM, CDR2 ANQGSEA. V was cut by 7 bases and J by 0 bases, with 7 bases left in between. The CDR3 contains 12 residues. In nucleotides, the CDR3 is TGCAGCGGTCAGAGCTCCTACAATGAGCAGTTCTTC. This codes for CSGQSSYNEQFF.

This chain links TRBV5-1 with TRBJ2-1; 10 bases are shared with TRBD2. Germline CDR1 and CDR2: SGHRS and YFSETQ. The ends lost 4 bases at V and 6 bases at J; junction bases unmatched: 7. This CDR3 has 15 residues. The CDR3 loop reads CASSREASGSNEQFF. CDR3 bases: TGCGCCAGCAGCAGGGAGGCTAGCGGGAGCAATGAGCAGTTCTTC.

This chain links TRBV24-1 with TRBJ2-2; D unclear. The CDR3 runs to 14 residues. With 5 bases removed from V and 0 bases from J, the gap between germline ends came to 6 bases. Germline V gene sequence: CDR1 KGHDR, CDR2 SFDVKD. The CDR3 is CATSGSANTGELFF. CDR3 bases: TGTGCCACCAGTGGGTCTGCGAACACCGGGGAGCTGTTTTTT.

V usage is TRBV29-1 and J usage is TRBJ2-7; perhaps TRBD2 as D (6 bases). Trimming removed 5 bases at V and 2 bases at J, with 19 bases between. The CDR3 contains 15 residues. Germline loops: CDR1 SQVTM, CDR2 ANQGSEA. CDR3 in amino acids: CSVKGGSRAPYEQYF. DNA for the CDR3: TGCAGCGTTAAAGGAGGGTCGAGAGCCCCCTACGAGCAGTACTTC.

CDR3 in DNA: TGCGCCAGCAGCCAAAAAGGTGGGGTCAGAATGCCTAAAAACTATGGCTACACCTTC. Translating gives CASSQKGGVRMPKNYGYTF. This chain uses TRBV4-1 with TRBJ1-2; no clear D gene. The CDR3 extends over 19 amino acids. Trimming stripped 2 bases from V and 2 bases from J, with 24 bases between. Germline V gene data show CDR1 as MGHRA and CDR2 as YSYEKL.

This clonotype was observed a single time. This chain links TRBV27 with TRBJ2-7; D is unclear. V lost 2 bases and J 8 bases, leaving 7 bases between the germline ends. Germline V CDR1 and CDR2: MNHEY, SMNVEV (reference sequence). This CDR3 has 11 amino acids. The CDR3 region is CASSLGRKQYF. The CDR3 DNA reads TGTGCCAGCAGTTTAGGGCGGAAGCAGTACTTC.

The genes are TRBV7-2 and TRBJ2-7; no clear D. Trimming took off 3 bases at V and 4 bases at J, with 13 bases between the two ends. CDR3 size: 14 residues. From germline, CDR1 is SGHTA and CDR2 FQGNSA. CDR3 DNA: TGTGCCAGCAGCTTGGCATTTTTGTATTACGAGCAGTACTTC. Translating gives CASSLAFLYYEQYF.

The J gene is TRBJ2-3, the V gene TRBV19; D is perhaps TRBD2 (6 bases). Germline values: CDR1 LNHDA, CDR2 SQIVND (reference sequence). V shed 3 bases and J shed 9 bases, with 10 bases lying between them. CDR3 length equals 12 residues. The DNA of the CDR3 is TGTGCCAGTAGTATGGACTACATAACGCAGTATTTT. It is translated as CASSMDYITQYF.

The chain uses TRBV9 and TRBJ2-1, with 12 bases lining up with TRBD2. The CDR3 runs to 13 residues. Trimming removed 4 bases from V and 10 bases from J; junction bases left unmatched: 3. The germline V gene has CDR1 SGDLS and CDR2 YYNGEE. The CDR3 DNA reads TGTGCCAGCAGCTCAGGACTAGCGGGAGAGCAGTTCTTC. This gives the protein CASSSGLAGEQFF.

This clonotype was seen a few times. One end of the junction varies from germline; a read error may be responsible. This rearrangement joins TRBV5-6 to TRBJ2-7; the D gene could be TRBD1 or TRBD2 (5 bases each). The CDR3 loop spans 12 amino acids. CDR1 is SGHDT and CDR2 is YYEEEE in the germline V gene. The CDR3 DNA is TGTGCCAGCAGTTTGGGGGACTACGAGCAGTACTTC. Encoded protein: CASSLGDYEQYF.